This TCR beta chain comes out of a study of T cell responses to AZD1222 COVID-19 vaccine. To note about this clone: Its antigen is as yet unknown.

The CDR3 is 14 residues long. Per germline, CDR1 SGDLS and CDR2 YYNGEE. Trimming stripped 0 bases from V and 7 bases from J, with 10 bases between. Notes on the study in general: Spike as a whole was targeted by vaccine-associated CD4 TCRs, dominant at 160-218 and 743-854. A mostly white British donor set with more females was recruited, and clonal diversity was possibly underestimated. Nearly half of spike-specific TCRs reportedly go after variant regions that carry no mutations.

Clones were sequenced by immunoSEQ multiplex PCR, and TCRdb holds only the in-frame ones, with some missing. The data show 95,000 to 110,000 clones, 87% seen once. Material: peripheral blood, obtained on day 0 of AZD1222 vaccination. This TCR was sampled from an adult in good health. The genes are TRBV9 and TRBJ2-2; D unclear. The CDR3 here is CASSVASYRGELFF. The CDR3 nucleotides are TGTGCCAGCAGCGTAGCGAGCTACCGCGGGGAGCTGTTTTTT.